These T cell receptor beta chains were read from a single sample in a study of cytomegalovirus exposure and HLA in healthy donors. The repertoire was sequenced with immunoSEQ multiplex PCR; TCRdb's copy has only in-frame clones and lacks some. The sample table includes about 130,000 clones. Sequencing was carried out using PBMCs. These receptors were obtained from a man aged 18 to 35 in good health and CMV-seronegative. Each CDR3 is given with its conserved first and last residue. The D gene is left open where the match is weak.

TGCGCCAGCAGCTTGTCGGAGGTTTTGGCAACTGAAGCTTTCTTT,CASSLSEVLATEAFF,TRBJ1-1,TRBV5-1,-
TGTGCCAGTAGTCCGCCACCGGGACAGCCCTATGGCTACACCTTC,CASSPPPGQPYGYTF,TRBJ1-2,TRBV19,TRBD1
TGTGCCTGGAGTGTACAAACTGGAGGGGAGCAGTACTTC,CAWSVQTGGEQYF,TRBJ2-7,TRBV30,-
TGTGCCAGCAGCTTAGGACAGGGTCGAACCGGGGAGCTGTTTTTT,CASSLGQGRTGELFF,TRBJ2-2,TRBV7-6,TRBD1
TGTGCCAGCAGTTACCGGGACAAGACAGGGAGGGCTTTCTTT,CASSYRDKTGRAFF,TRBJ1-1,TRBV6-5,TRBD1
TGTGCCAGCAGTTACTCGGCTCTAGCAGATACGCAGTATTTT,CASSYSALADTQYF,TRBJ2-3,TRBV6-5,-
TGTGCCAGCAGCTTCGGGGGGAAGACCCAGTACTTC,CASSFGGKTQYF,TRBJ2-5,TRBV13,TRBD2
TGTGCCAGCAGCTTCAGAGCGGAACCTTCCTACAATGAGCAGTTCTTC,CASSFRAEPSYNEQFF,TRBJ2-1,TRBV11-2,-
TGTGCCAGCAGTTACCCCTTGGACACTCATTCCTACGAGCAGTACTTC,CASSYPLDTHSYEQYF,TRBJ2-7,TRBV6-7,-
TGTGCCAGCAGCTCACCGGACAGGGGTTCGGGTCAGCCCCAGCATTTT,CASSSPDRGSGQPQHF,TRBJ1-5,TRBV5-5,TRBD1
TGTGCCAGCGCAACTGGGGGGACGAACACCGGGGAGCTGTTTTTT,CASATGGTNTGELFF,TRBJ2-2,TRBV9,-
TGTGCCAGCAGCCGTGAGGGAGCAGGAGCTTTCTTT,CASSREGAGAFF,TRBJ1-1,TRBV7-3,-
TGTGCCAGTAGTTTTGGCCCCTACACTGAAGCTTTCTTT,CASSFGPYTEAFF,TRBJ1-1,TRBV19,-
TGCGCCAGCAGCTTATACAGGGACAACACTGAAGCTTTCTTT,CASSLYRDNTEAFF,TRBJ1-1,TRBV5-1,-
TGCAGCGTTGGAGCACCGGGACAAGGGACCACAGATACGCAGTATTTT,CSVGAPGQGTTDTQYF,TRBJ2-3,TRBV29-1,-
TGTGCCAGCAGCTTCACAGGGGGGGCTGAAGCTTTCTTT,CASSFTGGAEAFF,TRBJ1-1,TRBV5-4,TRBD1
TGTGCCAGCAGCCAAGATCCGGGGGAGACCCAGTACTTC,CASSQDPGETQYF,TRBJ2-5,TRBV14,-
TGTGCCAGTAGTAGGGGACAGTCCCCCTACGAGCAGTACTTC,CASSRGQSPYEQYF,TRBJ2-7,TRBV19,TRBD1
TGTGCCAGCAGCTTAGCGGGGGCCGGAGGGCAGTACTTC,CASSLAGAGGQYF,TRBJ2-7,TRBV7-8,-
TGTGCCAGTAGTATTGGGCTGGACTACGAGCAGTACTTC,CASSIGLDYEQYF,TRBJ2-7,TRBV19,-
TGCGCCAGCAGCTGGGGACAGTTGAACACTGAAGCTTTCTTT,CASSWGQLNTEAFF,TRBJ1-1,TRBV5-1,TRBD1
TGCGCCAGCAGTGAAACAGGGGTTGGTCCCGAGCAGTACTTC,CASSETGVGPEQYF,TRBJ2-7,TRBV10-2,TRBD1
TGTGCCAGCAGCCCGGACAGGAATAACTATGGCTACACCTTC,CASSPDRNNYGYTF,TRBJ1-2,TRBV5-4,TRBD1
TGTGCCTGGAGTGTAGTAGATAGCAATCAGCCCCAGCATTTT,CAWSVVDSNQPQHF,TRBJ1-5,TRBV30,-
TGTGCCAGCTCAACTAAGACTGTGGGGCAGACGAGCTCCTATAATTCACCCCTCCACTTT,CASSTKTVGQTSSYNSPLHF,TRBJ1-6,TRBV18,-
TGTGCCAGCAGCTCGCTTTCAGGGATACGGGACACTGAAGCTTTCTTT,CASSSLSGIRDTEAFF,TRBJ1-1,TRBV7-8,-
TGCGCCAGCAGTCCCGGACAGGGGACGACTGAAGCTTTCTTT,CASSPGQGTTEAFF,TRBJ1-1,TRBV5-1,TRBD1
TGTGCCAGCAGCGTACCTGGGGCGCGAGGCTACACCTTC,CASSVPGARGYTF,TRBJ1-2,TRBV9,-
TGTGCCAGCAGTACAACAGGGTTTGGAGACGGGCGGCAGTACTTC,CASSTTGFGDGRQYF,TRBJ2-7,TRBV6-1,-
TGTGCCAGCAGCCGACAGAGTGGGGAGCTGTTTTTT,CASSRQSGELFF,TRBJ2-2,TRBV5-6,-
TGTGCCTCGGGACAGGCGAACACCGGGGAGCTGTTTTTT,CASGQANTGELFF,TRBJ2-2,TRBV10-3,TRBD1
TGTGCCAGCAGCGTCAGGACAGGGCAAGAGACCCAGTACTTC,CASSVRTGQETQYF,TRBJ2-5,TRBV7-9,TRBD1
TGTGCCAGCAGCTTAATGGGACTAGCGGGGGCTAGCACAGATACGCAGTATTTT,CASSLMGLAGASTDTQYF,TRBJ2-3,TRBV7-3,TRBD2
TGTGCCAGCAGTTTCAAGTCGAGCTACAATGAGCAGTTCTTC,CASSFKSSYNEQFF,TRBJ2-1,TRBV6-5,-
TGTGCCAGCACCCCGGGAAAATATAATTCACCCCTCCACTTT,CASTPGKYNSPLHF,TRBJ1-6,TRBV9,-